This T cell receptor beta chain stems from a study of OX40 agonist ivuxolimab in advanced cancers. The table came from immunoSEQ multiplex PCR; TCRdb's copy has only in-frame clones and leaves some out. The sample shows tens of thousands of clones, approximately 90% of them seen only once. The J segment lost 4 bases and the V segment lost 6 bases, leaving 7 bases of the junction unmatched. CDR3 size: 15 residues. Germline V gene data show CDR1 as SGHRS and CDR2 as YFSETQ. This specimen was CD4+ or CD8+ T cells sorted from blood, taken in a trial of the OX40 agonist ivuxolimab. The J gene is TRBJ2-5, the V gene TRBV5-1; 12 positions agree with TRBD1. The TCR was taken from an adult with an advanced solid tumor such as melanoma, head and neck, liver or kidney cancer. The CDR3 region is CASTRGTGGLETQYF. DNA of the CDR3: TGCGCCAGCACCAGAGGGACAGGGGGCTTAGAGACCCAGTACTTC.